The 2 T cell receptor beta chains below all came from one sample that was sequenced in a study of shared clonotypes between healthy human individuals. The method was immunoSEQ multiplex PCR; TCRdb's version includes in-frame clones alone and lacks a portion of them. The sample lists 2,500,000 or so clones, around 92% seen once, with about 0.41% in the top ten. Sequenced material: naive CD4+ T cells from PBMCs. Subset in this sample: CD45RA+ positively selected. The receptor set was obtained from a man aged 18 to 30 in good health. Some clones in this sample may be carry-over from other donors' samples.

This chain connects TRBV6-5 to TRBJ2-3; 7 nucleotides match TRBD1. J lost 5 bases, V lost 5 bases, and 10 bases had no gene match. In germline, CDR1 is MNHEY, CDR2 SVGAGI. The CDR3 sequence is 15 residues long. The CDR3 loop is CASSINRGNGDTQYF. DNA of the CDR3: TGTGCCAGCAGTATTAACAGGGGCAATGGAGATACGCAGTATTTT.

CDR3 nucleotides: TGCAGCGTGAAGGGGCAGGGGGGGTACGAGCAGTACTTC. The encoded protein is CSVKGQGGYEQYF. The chain couples TRBV29-1 to TRBJ2-7; D may be TRBD1 or TRBD2 (7 bases each). Germline values: CDR1 SQVTM, CDR2 ANQGSEA. The CDR3 totals 13 residues. V shed 6 bases and J shed 4 bases, with 16 bases lying between them.